This TCR beta chain was retrieved from a study of vaccination and CD4 T cells after COVID-19. Treatment reported: roughly ten-day PBMC culture with coronavirus spike peptide pools or control peptides (ViraFEST assay). CDR3 length equals 16 residues. The germline V gene has CDR1 LNHDA and CDR2 SQIVND (reference sequence). Trimming removed 1 base from V and 5 bases from J; junction bases left unmatched: 9. Sequence data for DNA of cultured CD4+ T cells were generated by the Oncomine TCR Beta short-read assay. TCRdb passed the PCR reads through MiXCR, listing each CDR3 protein once. The repertoire holds about 20,000 distinct CDR3 sequences, with about 80% as singletons. Concerning this clonotype itself: The antigen is unknown.

V gene TRBV19 combines with J gene TRBJ1-2; TRBD1 aligns across 8 bases. This material consisted of CD4+ T cells from blood, cultured in vitro, taken after SARS-CoV-2 vaccination. This TCR derives from a human donor who received a COVID-19 vaccine. The CDR3 DNA follows: TGTGCCAGTAGTATAGCAGGGGGCAGCGTCCTTTATGGCTACACCTTC. It is translated as CASSIAGGSVLYGYTF.